Below, 5 T cell receptor beta chains from the same sample are listed, as sequenced in a study of cytomegalovirus exposure and HLA in healthy donors. The PCR ran on 60 Vbeta and 13 Jbeta primers. The assay was immunoSEQ multiplex PCR, and TCRdb's table has in-frame clones only and misses some. Counted here are about 200,000 clones, about 80% occurring once; the ten biggest clones make up approximately 0.63%. The source material was PBMCs. These receptors were taken from a man aged 18 to 30 in good health and CMV-seronegative.

The CDR3 region is CASRPGRGDSGTDTQYF. In DNA, the CDR3 is TGTGCCAGCAGACCCGGCAGGGGTGATTCGGGCACAGATACGCAGTATTTT. The V and J genes are TRBV11-1 and TRBJ2-3; the D gene is possibly TRBD1 (6 bases). CDR3 length: 17 amino acids. In germline, CDR1 is SGHAT, CDR2 FQDESV (reference sequence). V was pared by 6 bases and J by 1 base, with 20 bases between.

V gene TRBV9 combines with J gene TRBJ2-3; no firm D call. Germline V gives CDR1 SGDLS, CDR2 YYNGEE. Deletions cut 3 bases from V and 2 bases from J, with 10 bases between. The CDR3 is 14 amino acids. The CDR3 spells CASSDPSHTDTQYF. CDR3 coding DNA: TGTGCCAGCAGCGACCCCAGTCACACAGATACGCAGTATTTT.

The chain couples TRBV10-1 to TRBJ2-2; D ambiguous. Germline CDR1 and CDR2: WNHNN and SYGVQD (reference sequence). Trimming shortened V by 6 bases and J by 6 bases, and 8 bases separated the two germline ends. The CDR3 is 12 amino acids. The CDR3 sequence is CASRSEAGELFF. Here the CDR3 DNA reads TGCGCCAGCAGAAGCGAAGCCGGGGAGCTGTTTTTT.

The rearrangement uses TRBV29-1 and TRBJ2-5, with D hard to call. The germline CDR1 and CDR2 sequences are SQVTM and ANQGSEA. V was clipped by 3 bases and J by 6 bases, with 8 bases between them. CDR3 length equals 11 residues. CDR3 in DNA: TGCAGCGTTGAGTACAGTCAGACCCAGTACTTC. Translated: CSVEYSQTQYF.

This clone was seen a few times. V usage is TRBV23-1 and J usage is TRBJ2-7; possible D gene TRBD1, 6 bases. TRBV23-1 is annotated as an ORF whose role is uncertain. CDR3 size: 20 residues. Trimming stripped 0 bases from V and 3 bases from J, with 27 bases between. In DNA form, the CDR3 reads TGCGCCAGCAGTCAATCGGAATCCTCTAAAACGGACAGCTTAATCTACGAGCAGTACTTC. The encoded protein is CASSQSESSKTDSLIYEQYF.